The TCR beta chain described here comes from a study of blood T cell repertoires in COVID-19. Study at large: The origin of the acute and convalescent COVID-19 samples was the United States, Italy and Spain. The cDNA or gDNA used as material had been derived from T cells, B-cell-depleted T cells, or PBMCs.

As handled by the study authors: Reference gene primer amplification gave estimated nucleated cell counts. Only in-frame clones appear in the TCRdb table, and some are missing; sequencing was by immunoSEQ multiplex PCR. That table supplies the V and J calls and clone size; D and trimming were determined from the DNA. The repertoire holds about 170,000 clones, with more than 70% as singletons. Details on this clone: At one boundary the junction diverges from the germline segment, which might be a read error.

CDR1 and CDR2 from the germline V gene are SGHRS and YFSETQ. CDR3 length equals 14 residues. The TCR originated in a woman over 75 with active or convalescent COVID-19. Sequencing was carried out using peripheral blood. The chain recombines TRBV5-1 with TRBJ1-1, with D possibly TRBD1 on 5 matching bases. DNA for the CDR3: TGCGCCAGCAGCCCGGGGGACGGGAACCCTGAAGCTTTCTTT. Its protein is CASSPGDGNPEAFF.